This TCR beta chain emerged from a study of OX40 agonist ivuxolimab in advanced cancers. CDR1 and CDR2 (germline): SGHTA, FQGTGA. The CDR3 sequence is 13 residues long. The V gene end was trimmed by 4 bases and the J gene end by 10 bases; junction bases not matched to a gene: 9. TCRdb keeps only in-frame clones here, not all; method: immunoSEQ multiplex PCR. The sample carries over 70,000 clones, 88% recorded once. The chain joins TRBV7-3 to TRBJ1-1, with TRBD1 matching 7 bases. This clonotype was obtained from an adult with an advanced solid tumor such as melanoma, head and neck, liver or kidney cancer. Sequences were derived from CD4+ or CD8+ T cells sorted from blood, sampled in a trial of the OX40 agonist ivuxolimab. In DNA form, the CDR3 reads TGTGCCAGCAGCTCGTCCGGGACAGAGGGAGCTTTCTTT. Its translation is CASSSSGTEGAFF.